The 23 T cell receptor beta chains reported below all come from one sample, sequenced in a study of cytomegalovirus exposure and HLA in healthy donors. Data came from immunoSEQ multiplex PCR; TCRdb stores just in-frame clones and leaves some out. The sample has about 74,000 clones; approximately 95% are singletons. Sequenced input: PBMCs. These TCRs come from a man in his late teens or twenties in good health and CMV-seropositive.

The chain combines TRBV11-2 with TRBJ1-2; weak D call: TRBD1 (5 bases). V was clipped by 10 bases and J by 3 bases, with 12 bases between them. Germline V gene sequence: CDR1 SGHAT, CDR2 FQNNGV. This CDR3 is built from 12 residues. The CDR3 DNA reads TGTGCCACTTACCGGGACTACTATGGCTACACCTTC. Encoded protein: CATYRDYYGYTF.

The gene calls are TRBV12-1 and TRBJ2-7; the table's D call, TRBD1, was not checked against the DNA. TRBV12-1 corresponds to a pseudogene. The CDR3 is 15 residues long. CDR3 bases: TGTGCCAGCCAAACCGGACCTCAGGGGGACTACGAGCAGTACTTC. Its protein is CASQTGPQGDYEQYF.

The rearrangement joins TRBV18 to TRBJ2-6; D gene unclear. V lost 5 bases to trimming and J lost 0 bases, with 5 bases between them. The CDR3 covers 14 residues. The germline V gene encodes CDR1 KGHSH and CDR2 LQKENI. CDR3 sequence (DNA): TGTGCCAGCTCAACTTACTCTGGGGCCAACGTCCTGACTTTC. Its translation: CASSTYSGANVLTF.

The chain is built from TRBV7-9 and TRBJ1-2; 9 nucleotides match TRBD1. With 4 bases clipped from V and 5 bases from J, the junction kept 14 bases outside the gene matches. From germline, CDR1 is SEHNR and CDR2 FQNEAQ (reference sequence). The CDR3 has 17 amino acids. The DNA for the CDR3 is TGTGCCAGCAGCTACACCGGGACAGGGAAAAATGTTTATGGCTACACCTTC. This translates into CASSYTGTGKNVYGYTF.

By sample fraction, this clone is medium-sized (0.01 to 0.1%). This rearrangement joins TRBV11-2 to TRBJ1-2, with D perhaps TRBD1 (5 bases). Germline lookup yields CDR1 SGHAT and CDR2 FQNNGV. This CDR3 contains 14 residues. Trimming took off 1 base at V and 5 bases at J, with 11 bases between the two ends. This CDR3 is CASSLGGFAYGYTF. The CDR3 bases are TGTGCCAGCAGCTTAGGGGGCTTTGCATATGGCTACACCTTC.

The chain has TRBV28 and TRBJ2-5, with D perhaps TRBD1 (6 bases). V was cut by 2 bases and J by 1 base, with 23 bases left in between. This CDR3 has 19 amino acids. Germline V gene lookup returns CDR1 MDHEN and CDR2 SYDVKM. Here the CDR3 DNA reads TGTGCCAGCAGTTTAATTAGGGGAATGGGGGCGTCGGGCCAAGAGACCCAGTACTTC. Its protein is CASSLIRGMGASGQETQYF.

The chain has TRBV19 and TRBJ2-7; 8 nucleotides align to TRBD2. The CDR3 is made up of 15 amino acids. Losses at the gene ends were 1 base for V and 2 bases for J; bases not matched to a gene: 4. The V gene's germline CDR1 is LNHDA and CDR2 SQIVND (reference sequence). The CDR3 sequence is CASSIGLAGTYEQYF. CDR3 nucleotides: TGTGCCAGTAGTATAGGGCTAGCGGGTACCTACGAGCAGTACTTC.

V is TRBV6-1 and J is TRBJ2-5, with D possibly matching TRBD1 (5 bases). Germline lookup yields CDR1 MNHNS and CDR2 SASEGT. Trimming took off 2 bases at V and 4 bases at J, with 11 bases between the two ends. There are 14 residues in the CDR3. The CDR3 region is CASSERGHRETQYF. The CDR3 bases are TGTGCCAGCAGTGAAAGGGGCCACCGAGAGACCCAGTACTTC.

This rearrangement joins TRBV6-1 to TRBJ2-5, with TRBD2 identical over 7 bases. Germline CDR1 is MNHNS and CDR2 is SASEGT. The V gene end was trimmed by 9 bases and the J gene end by 4 bases; junction bases not matched to a gene: 8. The CDR3 contains 13 residues. The chain's CDR3 is CASHPAGAETQYF. CDR3 sequence (DNA): TGTGCCAGTCATCCCGCGGGAGCAGAGACCCAGTACTTC.

In its sample, this clone was seen once. The chain links TRBV19 to TRBJ2-7, with TRBD1 matching 9 bases. The CDR3 contains 14 residues. Looked up from germline, CDR1 is LNHDA and CDR2 is SQIVND (reference sequence). Trimming removed 5 bases from V and 5 bases from J; junction bases left unmatched: 7. The CDR3 DNA sequence: TGTGCCAGTAGTCAGGACAGGGGAGTTCACGAGCAGTACTTC. This translates into CASSQDRGVHEQYF.

Details on this clone: At one end, the junction sequence differs from germline, possibly due to a read error. The chain couples TRBV27 to TRBJ1-1; the D gene is possibly TRBD1 (5 bases). Germline V gene lookup returns CDR1 MNHEY and CDR2 SMNVEV (reference sequence). The CDR3 totals 14 residues. CDR3 in amino acids: CASSSGGGNAEAFF. DNA of the CDR3: TGTGCCAGCAGTTCTGGGGGGGGGAACGCTGAAGCTTTCTTT.

The rearrangement links TRBV28 to TRBJ2-2; D gene ambiguous. Germline values: CDR1 MDHEN, CDR2 SYDVKM. V gave up 5 bases and J gave up 1 base, with 14 bases separating them. The CDR3 consists of 16 residues. The CDR3 here is CASSPSDSQNTGELFF. As DNA, the CDR3 is TGTGCCAGCAGTCCCTCTGACTCCCAGAACACCGGGGAGCTGTTTTTT.

The rearrangement links TRBV4-1 to TRBJ2-3; D remains unclear. V shed 2 bases and J shed 3 bases, with 9 bases lying between them. CDR3 length equals 14 residues. Germline CDR1 and CDR2: MGHRA and YSYEKL. The CDR3 region is CASSQNPLTDTQYF. The CDR3 DNA reads as TGCGCCAGCAGCCAAAATCCCCTTACAGATACGCAGTATTTT.

A few counts support this clone. The rearrangement links TRBV5-1 to TRBJ2-7; perhaps TRBD2 as D (5 bases). The CDR3 sequence is 14 residues long. Germline CDR1 reads SGHRS; CDR2 reads YFSETQ. V was pared by 4 bases and J by 7 bases, with 18 bases between. As DNA, the CDR3 is TGCGCCAGCAGCAGGGAACAGCGGTCGGGTGAGCAGTACTTC. Translation: CASSREQRSGEQYF.

This clone turned up a few times. The V and J genes are TRBV5-8 and TRBJ2-1; 7 bases agree with TRBD2. Looked up from germline, CDR1 is SGHTS and CDR2 is YDEGEE. V was pared by 4 bases and J by 0 bases, with 10 bases of the junction left unmatched. The CDR3 totals 17 residues. CDR3 bases: TGTGCCAGCAGCCCATCAAAGGGCGGGAGCTCCTACAATGAGCAGTTCTTC. Its protein is CASSPSKGGSSYNEQFF. Drawing the rest from reference TRBV5-8 and TRBJ2-1, the complete variable domain is EAGVTQSPTHLIKTRGQQATLRCSPISGHTSVYWYQQALGLGLQFLLWYDEGEERNRGNFPPRFSGRQFPNYSSELNVNALELEDSALYLCASSPSKGGSSYNEQFFGPGTRLTVL.

This clone was counted only a few times. V gene TRBV4-1 combines with J gene TRBJ2-2; TRBD1 agrees at 9 bases. The V gene end was trimmed by 5 bases and the J gene end by 5 bases; junction bases not matched to a gene: 6. Germline V CDR1 and CDR2: MGHRA, YSYEKL. CDR3 length: 15 residues. The CDR3, as DNA: TGCGCCAGCAGCTCCGGACAGGGGATGACCGGGGAGCTGTTTTTT. Translated: CASSSGQGMTGELFF.

This clone was recorded once. CDR3 sequence reads: CATKSLVEELFF. The CDR3 DNA reads as TGTGCCACCAAATCACTAGTTGAGGAGCTGTTTTTT. The chain recombines TRBV7-9 with TRBJ2-2; D possibly corresponds to TRBD2 (5 bases). The CDR3 has 12 amino acids. Trimming removed 10 bases from V and 10 bases from J, with 16 bases in between. CDR1 is SEHNR and CDR2 is FQNEAQ in the germline V gene (reference sequence).

V gene TRBV6-1 combines with J gene TRBJ2-5; D is undetermined. This CDR3 contains 12 residues. Per germline, CDR1 MNHNS and CDR2 SASEGT. V lost 7 bases to trimming and J lost 1 base, with 7 bases between them. CDR3 nucleotides: TGTGCCAGCACAAACATCCAAGAGACCCAGTACTTC. It encodes CASTNIQETQYF.

The V call is TRBV27, the J call TRBJ2-2; perhaps TRBD2 as D (5 bases). Germline lookup yields CDR1 MNHEY and CDR2 SMNVEV (reference sequence). With 3 bases removed from V and 1 base from J, the gap between germline ends came to 12 bases. The CDR3 totals 16 residues. The CDR3: CASSLVGRGNTGELFF. In DNA form, the CDR3 reads TGTGCCAGCAGTTTGGTGGGGAGAGGGAACACCGGGGAGCTGTTTTTT.

The genes are TRBV2 and TRBJ2-2, with 8 bases lining up with TRBD2. Germline CDR1 reads SNHLY; CDR2 reads FYNNEI. CDR3 length: 13 residues. J was trimmed by 9 bases and V by 7 bases; bases with no gene match: 7. In DNA form, the CDR3 reads TGTGCCAGCAATCCGGGACTAGACCGGGAGCTGTTTTTT. It specifies CASNPGLDRELFF.

The chain uses TRBV2 and TRBJ1-1, with D possibly matching TRBD1 (6 bases). Trimming stripped 2 bases from V and 7 bases from J, with 11 bases between. Germline values: CDR1 SNHLY, CDR2 FYNNEI. This CDR3 spans 13 amino acids. The CDR3 reads CASSEPWTDEAFF. CDR3 bases: TGTGCCAGCAGTGAACCGTGGACAGATGAAGCTTTCTTT. The entire variable domain, with the rest obtained from reference TRBV2 and TRBJ1-1, is as follows: EPEVTQTPSHQVTQMGQEVILRCVPISNHLYFYWYRQILGQKVEFLVSFYNNEISEKSEIFDDQFSVERPDGSNFTLKIRSTKLEDSAMYFCASSEPWTDEAFFGQGTRLTVV.

The genes are TRBV28 and TRBJ2-3; 12 bases align to TRBD2. There are 16 residues in the CDR3. Trimming removed 6 bases from V and 1 base from J; junction bases left unmatched: 5. Germline V gene lookup returns CDR1 MDHEN and CDR2 SYDVKM. CDR3: CASSRLAGEGTDTQYF. The CDR3 DNA is TGTGCCAGCAGCAGACTAGCGGGAGAAGGCACAGATACGCAGTATTTT. The full variable domain, completed using reference TRBV28 and TRBJ2-3, is DVKVTQSSRYLVKRTGEKVFLECVQDMDHENMFWYRQDPGLGLRLIYFSYDVKMKEKGDIPEGYSVSREKKERFSLILESASTNQTSMYLCASSRLAGEGTDTQYFGPGTRLTVL.

This chain joins TRBV5-1 and TRBJ2-5; 7 bases agree with TRBD2. V lost 0 bases and J lost 3; bases outside the gene matches: 8. The CDR3 covers 16 residues. CDR1 is SGHRS and CDR2 is YFSETQ in the germline V gene. The CDR3 here is CASSLGPVAGEETQYF. In DNA form, the CDR3 reads TGCGCCAGCAGCTTGGGTCCAGTGGCGGGGGAAGAGACCCAGTACTTC.